Below are 25 T cell receptor beta chains sequenced from a single sample in a study of human CD4 T cells and Enterobacteriaceae. All CD4+ cells other than CD45RA+CCR7+CD95- naive cells were sorted as memory, over 98% pure. Method: immunoSEQ multiplex PCR; TCRdb's copy keeps in-frame clones and lacks some. The sample carries just under 30,000 clones, around four fifths recorded once. Specimen: memory CD4+ T cells from blood. These TCRs come from a human donor in good health.

This clone is deemed medium-sized. The CDR3 reads CASSIRAAGRRETQYF. Here the CDR3 DNA reads TGTGCCAGTAGTATTAGGGCGGCAGGGCGTCGGGAGACCCAGTACTTC. This chain joins TRBV19 and TRBJ2-5; TRBD1 might be the D (5 bases). Trimming took 3 bases from V and 5 from J, leaving 19 bases between them. The CDR3 length is 16 residues. Germline V gene data show CDR1 as LNHDA and CDR2 as SQIVND (reference sequence).

This chain links TRBV6-5 with TRBJ1-6, with 8 positions matching TRBD1. Trimming took 0 bases from V and 9 from J; bases not matched to a gene: 7. Germline lookup yields CDR1 MNHEY and CDR2 SVGAGI. This CDR3 comprises 16 residues. The CDR3 DNA reads as TGTGCCAGCAGTTACTCGACACAGGGGGGCGGTTCACCCCTCCACTTT. The encoded protein is CASSYSTQGGGSPLHF.

This clone occurred a few times. The V gene is TRBV7-9, the J gene TRBJ1-2; D remains unclear. V lost 6 bases and J lost 2, with 16 bases in between. CDR1 and CDR2 (germline): SEHNR, FQNEAQ (reference sequence). CDR3 size: 15 residues. The DNA for the CDR3 is TGTGCCAGCAGACCCGGGGAGACGGGGAACTATGGCTACACCTTC. Its translation: CASRPGETGNYGYTF. The full variable domain, completed using reference TRBV7-9 and TRBJ1-2, is DTGVSQNPRHKITKRGQNVTFRCDPISEHNRLYWYRQTLGQGPEFLTYFQNEAQLEKSRLLSDRFSAERPKGSFSTLEIQRTEQGDSAMYLCASRPGETGNYGYTFGSGTRLTVV.

This rearrangement joins TRBV12-5 to TRBJ2-7; D unclear. This CDR3 contains 14 residues. Germline V gene lookup returns CDR1 LGHNT and CDR2 FRNRAP. V was trimmed by 1 base and J by 0 bases, leaving 7 bases between them. CDR3 sequence (DNA): TGTGCTAGTGGTTTGGACAGTCCCTCCTACGAGCAGTACTTC. This translates into CASGLDSPSYEQYF.

The chain combines TRBV4-2 with TRBJ1-2; tentatively, D is TRBD1 (5 bases). Germline V CDR1 and CDR2: LGHNA, YNFKEQ. The CDR3 totals 15 residues. The V gene lost 1 base and the J gene lost 4 bases, with 13 bases spanning the gap. CDR3 region: CASSQVGDGSYGYTF. CDR3 DNA sequence: TGTGCCAGCAGCCAAGTGGGGGACGGATCCTATGGCTACACCTTC.

This rearrangement joins TRBV7-3 to TRBJ2-6, with 12 bases identical to TRBD2. J lost 1 base, V lost 2 bases, and 6 bases had no gene match. The CDR3 spans 19 residues. Germline lookup yields CDR1 SGHTA and CDR2 FQGTGA. The CDR3 region has the DNA TGTGCCAGCAGCTTACGCGGGACTAGCGGGCTGTCTGGGGCCAACGTCCTGACTTTC. It codes for CASSLRGTSGLSGANVLTF.

The genes are TRBV7-3 and TRBJ1-2, with 9 bases identical to TRBD1. Unmatched junction bases numbered 4, after V lost 2 bases and J lost 0 bases. The germline V gene encodes CDR1 SGHTA and CDR2 FQGTGA. The CDR3 extends over 16 amino acids. Written as DNA, the CDR3 is TGTGCCAGCAGCTTAGGGGGACAGGGAGCTAACTATGGCTACACCTTC. Amino acid sequence: CASSLGGQGANYGYTF. The full variable domain, with the rest looked up from reference TRBV7-3 and TRBJ1-2, is GAGVSQTPSNKVTEKGKYVELRCDPISGHTALYWYRQSLGQGPEFLIYFQGTGAADDSGLPNDRFFAVRPEGSVSTLKIQRTERGDSAVYLCASSLGGQGANYGYTFGSGTRLTVV.

About this clone: A junction end diverges from the germline sequence, so it may reflect a read error. The chain has TRBV20-1 and TRBJ2-5, with 8 bases identical to TRBD1. This CDR3 spans 11 amino acids. Germline CDR1 and CDR2: DFQATT and SNEGSKA (reference sequence). The CDR3 coding sequence is TGCAGTGCTCCGAGGGGACAGGTGCAGGACTTC. Amino acid sequence: CSAPRGQVQDF.

V and J are TRBV2 and TRBJ1-4; D is undetermined. Trimming shortened V by 7 bases and J by 8 bases, and 11 bases separated the two germline ends. CDR3 size: 12 residues. Germline V gene lookup returns CDR1 SNHLY and CDR2 FYNNEI. The CDR3 region has the DNA TGTGCCAGCAAATCGGGTGGGGAAAAACTGTTTTTT. This codes for CASKSGGEKLFF.

CDR3 loop: CASSPGTGSYEQYF. The DNA for the CDR3 is TGTGCCAGCTCACCCGGGACAGGGTCCTACGAGCAGTACTTC. The rearrangement joins TRBV18 to TRBJ2-7; 9 bases line up with TRBD1. The V gene end was trimmed by 3 bases and the J gene end by 1 base; junction bases not matched to a gene: 1. CDR3 length: 14 residues. Germline V gives CDR1 KGHSH, CDR2 LQKENI. Combining the CDR3 with reference TRBV18 and TRBJ2-7 gives the whole variable domain NAGVMQNPRHLVRRRGQEARLRCSPMKGHSHVYWYRQLPEEGLKFMVYLQKENIIDESGMPKERFSAEFPKEGPSILRIQQVVRGDSAAYFCASSPGTGSYEQYFGPGTRLTVT.

V usage is TRBV30 and J usage is TRBJ1-4; D is ambiguous. Per the germline V gene, CDR1 is GTSNPN and CDR2 is SVGIG (reference sequence). V lost 8 bases and J 5 bases, leaving 15 bases between the germline ends. This CDR3 has 13 residues. The CDR3 reads CALEARSNEKLFF. CDR3 nucleotides: TGTGCCCTGGAGGCACGGTCGAATGAAAAACTGTTTTTT.

The DNA of the CDR3 is TGTGCCAGCAGCTTGCAGCGGGAGGGCAGTGAGCAGTTCTTC. This translates into CASSLQREGSEQFF. The rearrangement uses TRBV5-4 and TRBJ2-1; 10 nucleotides match TRBD2. CDR3 size: 14 residues. J was trimmed by 9 bases and V by 1 base; bases with no gene match: 4. From germline, CDR1 is SGHNT and CDR2 YYREEE (reference sequence).

V and J are TRBV7-9 and TRBJ2-3, with TRBD2 matching 16 bases. Germline trimming cut 5 bases from V and 5 bases from J; bases unmatched to any gene: 4. Germline V gene lookup returns CDR1 SEHNR and CDR2 FQNEAQ (reference sequence). The CDR3 has 16 residues. CDR3 nucleotide sequence: TGTGCCAGCAGCCTGGGACTAGCGGGAGGGCTAGATACGCAGTATTTT. This encodes CASSLGLAGGLDTQYF.

The V gene is TRBV2, the J gene TRBJ2-5; the D gene could be TRBD1 or TRBD2 (5 bases each). This CDR3 has 11 residues. V was shortened by 6 bases and J by 5 bases, with 7 bases between the two germline ends. Germline assignment: CDR1 SNHLY and CDR2 FYNNEI. The CDR3 region has the DNA TGTGCCAGCAGGGGGGAGGAGACCCAGTACTTC. Translation gives CASRGEETQYF.

The chain is built from TRBV27 and TRBJ2-3; 10 nucleotides line up with TRBD1. V lost 8 bases and J lost 3; bases outside the gene matches: 17. Germline CDR1 is MNHEY and CDR2 is SMNVEV (reference sequence). The CDR3 runs to 18 residues. The CDR3 here is CASGPGQGRQGGTDTQYF. The CDR3 nucleotides are TGTGCCAGCGGCCCGGGACAGGGGCGTCAGGGGGGGACAGATACGCAGTATTTT.

The chain joins TRBV19 to TRBJ1-2; D possibly corresponds to TRBD1 (5 bases). Trimming pared 2 bases from V and 6 bases from J, leaving 13 bases between. Germline lookup yields CDR1 LNHDA and CDR2 SQIVND (reference sequence). The CDR3 is 14 amino acids. In nucleotides, the CDR3 is TGTGCCAGTAGTATACGGGGCGCATTTGATGGCTACACCTTC. Amino acid sequence: CASSIRGAFDGYTF.

The sample holds one count of this clone. The CDR3 DNA reads as TGTGCCAGCAGTTTGGGACAGGGGGCGAGAGGCTACACCTTC. Translation gives CASSLGQGARGYTF. The rearrangement uses TRBV2 and TRBJ1-2; TRBD1 matches 12 bases. Trimming at V came to 5 bases and at J to 8 bases, leaving 6 bases not matched to a gene. The germline V gene encodes CDR1 SNHLY and CDR2 FYNNEI. The CDR3 loop spans 14 amino acids.

The rearrangement links TRBV6-1 to TRBJ2-1, with D tentatively TRBD1 or TRBD2 (5 bases each). Trimming shortened V by 6 bases and J by 4 bases, and 19 bases separated the two germline ends. Germline V gene lookup returns CDR1 MNHNS and CDR2 SASEGT. CDR3 length: 16 residues. The chain's CDR3 is CASSENPNGGYNEQFF. The DNA of the CDR3 is TGTGCCAGCAGCGAAAACCCCAATGGGGGTTACAATGAGCAGTTCTTC.

The rearrangement uses TRBV21-1 and TRBJ2-7. TRBV21-1 is annotated as a pseudogene. This CDR3 region has 11 residues. The CDR3 spells CASSKKHEQYF. The CDR3 region has the DNA TGTGCCAGCAGCAAAAAACACGAGCAGTACTTC.

The chain has TRBV5-4 and TRBJ1-2; TRBD1 might be the D (6 bases). Germline CDR1 and CDR2: SGHNT and YYREEE (reference sequence). The CDR3 length is 15 residues. V lost 0 bases and J 4 bases, leaving 13 bases between the germline ends. CDR3 DNA sequence: TGTGCCAGCAGCTTGGATCCGGGGGGCTCCTATGGCTACACCTTC. Translation gives CASSLDPGGSYGYTF.

The table lists this clone with a few counts. The rearrangement links TRBV11-2 to TRBJ1-2; no clear D. V dropped 1 base and J dropped 8 bases, with 8 bases sitting between them. Germline loops: CDR1 SGHAT, CDR2 FQNNGV. The CDR3 totals 12 residues. The chain's CDR3 is CASSLVVGGYTF. The CDR3 region has the DNA TGTGCCAGCAGCTTAGTAGTAGGCGGCTACACCTTC. The full variable domain, rest sourced from reference TRBV11-2 and TRBJ1-2, is EAGVAQSPRYKIIEKRQSVAFWCNPISGHATLYWYQQILGQGPKLLIQFQNNGVVDDSQLPKDRFSAERLKGVDSTLKIQPAKLEDSAVYLCASSLVVGGYTFGSGTRLTVV.

With respect to this clone: Germline and junction disagree at one end, which may indicate a read error. This chain joins TRBV11-1 and TRBJ2-7; maybe TRBD2 (6 bases). The V gene's germline CDR1 is SGHAT and CDR2 FQDESV (reference sequence). The CDR3 runs to 15 residues. The DNA for the CDR3 is TGTGCCAGCAGCCCACCCGGACTACGCTCCTACGGGCAGTACTTC. Amino acids: CASSPPGLRSYGQYF.

The CDR3 DNA reads as TGTGCCAGCAGTGGAGAAAGGGGCACCGGGGAGCTGTTTTTT. Protein sequence: CASSGERGTGELFF. The V and J genes are TRBV6-4 and TRBJ2-2; a weak D match, TRBD1 (5 bases). CDR3 length equals 14 residues. Germline V gives CDR1 MRHNA, CDR2 SNTAGT. V gave up 4 bases and J gave up 4 bases, with 10 bases separating them.

V is TRBV9 and J is TRBJ2-1; TRBD2 is a possible D gene (6 bases). CDR1 is SGDLS and CDR2 is YYNGEE in the germline V gene. There are 14 residues in the CDR3. Trimming took 4 bases from V and 10 from J, leaving 18 bases between them. DNA for the CDR3: TGTGCCAGCAGCCCCCGCGGGGACCCCGGGGAGCAGTTCTTC. Its translation is CASSPRGDPGEQFF.

The V and J genes are TRBV19 and TRBJ1-5, with D uncertain. The CDR3 contains 13 residues. Trimming took off 3 bases at V and 6 bases at J, with 9 bases between the two ends. CDR1 and CDR2 (germline): LNHDA, SQIVND (reference sequence). CDR3 in DNA: TGTGCCAGTAGTATTAACGGCGCTCAGCCCCAGCATTTT. Translating gives CASSINGAQPQHF.